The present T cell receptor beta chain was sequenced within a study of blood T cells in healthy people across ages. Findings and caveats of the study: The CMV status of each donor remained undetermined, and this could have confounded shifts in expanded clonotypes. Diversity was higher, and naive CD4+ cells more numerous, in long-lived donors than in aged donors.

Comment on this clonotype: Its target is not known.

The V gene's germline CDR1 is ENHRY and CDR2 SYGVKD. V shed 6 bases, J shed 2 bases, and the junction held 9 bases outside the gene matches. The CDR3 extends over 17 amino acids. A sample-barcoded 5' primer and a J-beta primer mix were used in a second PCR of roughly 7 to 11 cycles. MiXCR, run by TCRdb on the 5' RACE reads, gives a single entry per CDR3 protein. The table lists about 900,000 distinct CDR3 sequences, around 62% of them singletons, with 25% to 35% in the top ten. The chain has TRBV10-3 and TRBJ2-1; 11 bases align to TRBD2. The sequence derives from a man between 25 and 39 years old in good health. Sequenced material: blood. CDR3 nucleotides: TGTGCCATCAGGGGGGACAGACTAGCGGGGACCTACAATGAGCAGTTCTTC. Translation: CAIRGDRLAGTYNEQFF.